The clone carrying this T cell receptor (beta chain) came up once. No antigen is known for it. Sorted CD4+ subsets: naive, central memory, regulatory, stem cell-like memory (CD45RO/CCR7/CD25/CD127/CD95/CD27 panel). Each sorted fraction was over 95% pure. The source of the sample is a study of beta chain features in type 1 diabetes. Study-wide points: A greater similarity of naive, central memory and Treg TCRB repertoires was seen among patients than among healthy donors.

Trimming shortened V by 6 bases and J by 7 bases, and 15 bases separated the two germline ends. Germline loops: CDR1 MDHEN, CDR2 SYDVKM. This CDR3 has 13 residues. What was sequenced were expressed TCRB transcripts, since all of the isolated RNA had been reverse transcribed. Here immunoSEQ multiplex PCR was the method, and the copy in TCRdb shows in-frame clones only, minus some. This sample has 200,000 to 250,000 clones, with about a tenth found just once. The sample taken for sequencing was central memory CD4+ T cells from blood. This receptor was identified in a man aged 18 to 35 in good health. The V gene is TRBV28, the J gene TRBJ1-2; perhaps TRBD1 as D (5 bases). The CDR3 DNA is TGTGCCAGCAGAACAGAGACAGATGGTGGCTACACCTTC. It codes for CASRTETDGGYTF.